There are a few counts of the clone carrying this TCR beta chain. The sample belongs to a study of blood T cell repertoires in COVID-19. Study-wide background: Donors in the United States, Italy and Spain gave samples during acute or convalescent COVID-19.

As processed by the authors: Scientists estimated how many nucleated cells there were by amplifying reference gene primers. Only in-frame clones appear in the TCRdb table, and some are missing; sequencing was by immunoSEQ multiplex PCR. V and J calls and clone size follow that table, whereas D and trimming were derived from the DNA. Among 150,000 to 200,000 clones listed, approximately 81% were seen once. Patients of the Seattle cohort, enrolled during active infection, were followed longitudinally. Sequencing input: peripheral blood. The sequence was obtained from a woman aged 70-85 years with COVID-19, enrolled during active disease.

The CDR3 protein is CASSQGGGTGHRHGYTF. The CDR3 nucleotides are TGTGCCAGCAGCCAAGGAGGGGGGACAGGGCATAGGCATGGCTACACCTTC. This rearrangement joins TRBV14 to TRBJ1-2; TRBD1 agrees at 9 bases. The V gene end was trimmed by 1 base and the J gene end by 6 bases; junction bases not matched to a gene: 12. The CDR3 extends over 17 amino acids. CDR1 and CDR2 (germline): SGHDN, FVKESK.